The 20 T cell receptor beta chains below were found in one sample sequenced in a study of T cells in women clearing cervical HPV infection. Profiled with immunoSEQ multiplex PCR; TCRdb holds only in-frame clones, not every one. The table lists nearly 35,000 clones. The sequenced sample consisted of blood buffy coat. These TCRs come from a woman aged 18 to 75 with a cervical HPV16 infection that either progressed to CIN3+ or cleared (not recorded which).

On this clone: The read halts 3 residues ahead of the CDR3 end, with the missing end drawn from the germline J gene. The chain uses TRBV2 and TRBJ2-1, with D possibly TRBD2 on 6 matching bases. Trimming removed 9 bases from V and 1 base from J, with 16 bases in between. Per the germline V gene, CDR1 is SNHLY and CDR2 is FYNNEI. This CDR3 is 15 amino acids long. The sequenced part of the CDR3 DNA is TGTGCCAGGGCGGAACGGGGGAGGTCCTACAATGAG. Translating gives CARAERGRSYNE. The complete CDR3 protein is CARAERGRSYNEQFF.

Points on this clone: The read halts 3 residues ahead of the CDR3 end, with the missing end drawn from the germline J gene. The gene calls are TRBV11-3 and TRBJ2-1; D is perhaps TRBD1 or TRBD2 (5 bases each). The V gene lost 1 base and the J gene lost 4 bases, with 11 bases spanning the gap. The germline gives CDR1 SGHNT, CDR2 YENEEA. The CDR3 runs to 15 residues. The sequenced CDR3 bases are TGTGCCAGCAGCTTAGGAGGGGTGGGTTACAATGAG. As protein: CASSLGGVGYNE. The entire CDR3 reads CASSLGGVGYNEQFF. The full variable domain, rest sourced from reference TRBV11-3 and TRBJ2-1, is EAGVVQSPRYKIIEKKQPVAFWCNPISGHNTLYWYLQNLGQGPELLIRYENEEAVDDSQLPKDRFSAERLKGVDSTLKIQPAELGDSAVYLCASSLGGVGYNEQFFGPGTRLTVL.

Details on this clone: The CDR3 end lies 3 residues beyond the end of the read and is filled in from the germline J gene. The rearrangement links TRBV7-3 to TRBJ2-1; TRBD2 might be the D (5 bases). The CDR3 is 13 residues long. Trimming took 5 bases from V and 6 from J, leaving 11 bases between them. Germline lookup yields CDR1 SGHTA and CDR2 FQGTGA. The covered CDR3 bases are TGTGCCAGCAGCCCCGAGGGTCTCAATGAG. Encoded protein: CASSPEGLNE. The whole CDR3 sequence reads CASSPEGLNEQFF.

A word on this clone: The read comes to an end 3 residues before the CDR3 does, leaving the germline J gene to fill in the end. This chain uses TRBV5-4 with TRBJ1-3, with a possible D match to TRBD1 (5 bases). The germline V and J ends were trimmed by 0 bases and 2 bases, with 6 bases remaining between them. Germline V gives CDR1 SGHNT, CDR2 YYREEE (reference sequence). The CDR3 sequence is 14 residues long. The CDR3 bases that were read are TGTGCCAGCAGCTTGGGGGGCACTGGAAACACC. Protein product: CASSLGGTGNT. In full, the CDR3 is CASSLGGTGNTIYF.

In the case of this clone: One end of the junction varies from germline; a read error may be responsible. With the read ending 3 residues before the CDR3 end, the germline J gene is used to fill in that end. The rearrangement links TRBV4-2 to TRBJ1-1; no definite D call. The CDR3 runs 14 residues. Per germline, CDR1 LGHNA and CDR2 YNFKEQ. The DNA read from the CDR3 is TGCGCCAGCAGCCAAGAGGCGGTCAACACTGAA. It yields the protein CASSQEAVNTE. The CDR3 as a whole reads CASSQEAVNTEAFF.

Remarks on this clone: The CDR3 end is not reached by the read, which stops 3 residues before it; the germline J gene fills it in. V usage is TRBV28 and J usage is TRBJ1-2, with D tentatively TRBD1 (5 bases). In germline, CDR1 is MDHEN, CDR2 SYDVKM. Deletions cut 7 bases from V and 0 bases from J, with 15 bases between. The CDR3 totals 15 residues. The CDR3 is CASTGGGLSNYGYTF. CDR3 DNA (partial): TGTGCCAGCACCGGGGGGGGGTTGTCTAACTATGGC.

A remark on this clone: The read stops 3 residues short of the end of the CDR3; the missing end is completed from the germline J gene. The chain carries TRBV19 and TRBJ1-1; possibly TRBD1 for D (5 bases). The CDR3 is 15 amino acids. Trimming took 1 base from V and 7 from J, leaving 16 bases between them. Germline V gives CDR1 LNHDA, CDR2 SQIVND (reference sequence). The CDR3 spells CASSIVAGLGVEAFF. The CDR3 DNA, read in part, is TGTGCCAGTAGTATAGTCGCGGGGCTTGGGGTTGAA.

Turning to this clone: The CDR3 goes on 3 residues after the read ends, and that part is filled in from the germline J gene. This rearrangement joins TRBV7-2 to TRBJ1-2, with D perhaps matching TRBD1 (5 bases). The CDR3 contains 15 residues. Germline V gene data show CDR1 as SGHTA and CDR2 as FQGNSA. The CDR3 sequence: CASSLSGRDPYDYTF. The CDR3 bases that were read are TGTGCCAGCAGCTTAAGCGGGAGGGACCCCTACGAC.

As to this clone: The read terminates 3 residues ahead of where the CDR3 ends, so the germline J gene completes it. The chain carries TRBV19 and TRBJ1-6, with TRBD1 identical over 9 bases. With 3 bases clipped from V and 6 bases from J, the junction kept 6 bases outside the gene matches. Germline-derived CDR1 and CDR2 are LNHDA and SQIVND (reference sequence). There are 16 residues in the CDR3. The sequenced CDR3 bases are TGTGCCAGTAGTATGGTACAGGGGGCGGGTAATTCACCC. The encoded protein is CASSMVQGAGNSP. The CDR3 as a whole reads CASSMVQGAGNSPLHF.

Regarding this clone: The CDR3 end falls 3 residues outside the read, so it is completed with the germline J gene. This chain links TRBV6-1 with TRBJ2-3; 10 positions agree with TRBD2. The CDR3 covers 17 residues. J was trimmed by 0 bases and V by 2 bases; bases with no gene match: 5. CDR1 and CDR2 from the germline V gene are MNHNS and SASEGT. The chain's CDR3 is CASSEHLAGVSTDTQYF. The part of the CDR3 DNA that was read is TGTGCCAGCAGTGAACACCTAGCGGGGGTTAGCACAGATACG.

A word on this clone: The CDR3 end is not reached by the read, which stops 3 residues before it; the germline J gene fills it in. The chain joins TRBV2 to TRBJ1-2; a possible D gene is TRBD1 (5 bases). The length of the CDR3 is 13 residues. Germline CDR1 and CDR2: SNHLY and FYNNEI. The CDR3 spells CASSQGSLGCYTF. The sequenced CDR3 bases are TGTGCCAGCAGTCAGGGATCCCTCGGTTGC.

A word on this clone: One end of the junction is discordant with germline, which a read error may explain. The read ends 3 residues early relative to the CDR3; the germline J gene fills the gap. Other nucleotide sequences in the sample specify the same CDR3. The chain recombines TRBV19 with TRBJ1-3; TRBD1 matches at 7 bases. Germline CDR1 and CDR2: LNHDA and SQIVND (reference sequence). The CDR3 is 15 amino acids. Here the CDR3 reads CASSWQGDSGNTIYF. The CDR3 DNA, read in part, is TGTGCCAGTAGTTGGCAGGGGGACTCTGGAAACACT.

To note about this clone: The read ends 3 residues before the CDR3 terminus; that terminus is restored from the germline J gene. The chain carries TRBV19 and TRBJ2-5, with TRBD1 matching 7 bases. The CDR3 contains 16 residues. The J segment lost 5 bases and the V segment lost 3 bases, leaving 12 bases of the junction unmatched. Germline V lookup: CDR1 LNHDA, CDR2 SQIVND (reference sequence). CDR3 DNA, as far as it was read: TGTGCCAGTAGTATTCCCAATCCGGACAGGAGGGAGACC. Translation gives CASSIPNPDRRET. The entire CDR3 reads CASSIPNPDRRETQYF. Combining the CDR3 with reference TRBV19 and TRBJ2-5 gives the whole variable domain DGGITQSPKYLFRKEGQNVTLSCEQNLNHDAMYWYRQDPGQGLRLIYYSQIVNDFQKGDIAEGYSVSREKKESFPLTVTSAQKNPTAFYLCASSIPNPDRRETQYFGPGTRLLVL.

With respect to this clone: With the read ending 3 residues before the CDR3 end, the germline J gene is used to fill in that end. This chain uses TRBV5-4 with TRBJ1-2, with 8 bases identical to TRBD1. Trimming at V came to 3 bases and at J to 6 bases, leaving 7 bases not matched to a gene. The CDR3 is made up of 14 amino acids. Germline CDR1 SGHNT, CDR2 YYREEE (reference sequence). Here the CDR3 reads CASSSKTGEDGYTF. CDR3 bases read: TGTGCCAGCAGCTCAAAGACAGGGGAGGATGGC.

CDR3 sequence reads: CASSLSGNQPQHF. The DNA read from the CDR3 is TGTGCCAGCAGCTTATCCGGGAATCAGCCC. This rearrangement joins TRBV7-8 to TRBJ1-5; D remains ambiguous. The CDR3 goes on 3 residues after the read ends, and that part is filled in from the germline J gene. Germline-derived CDR1 and CDR2 are SGHVS and FQNEAQ. This CDR3 has 13 amino acids. The V and J ends lost 2 bases and 4 bases respectively, with 6 bases between them.

The DNA read from the CDR3 is TGTGCCAGCACCCGGGCAGGGAGCACCGGGGAG. Translated: CASTRAGSTGE. The whole CDR3 protein reads CASTRAGSTGELFF. The chain uses TRBV6-2 or TRBV6-3 and TRBJ2-2; either TRBD1 or TRBD2 may fit D (5 bases each). From the germline J gene comes the end of the CDR3, since the read stops 3 residues before it. Germline V gives CDR1 MNHEY, CDR2 SVGEGT. V was trimmed by 7 bases and J by 4 bases, leaving 13 bases between them. The CDR3 consists of 14 residues.

For this clone: The read comes to an end 3 residues before the CDR3 does, leaving the germline J gene to fill in the end. The genes are TRBV10-3 and TRBJ2-1; 10 bases map to TRBD2. Looked up from germline, CDR1 is ENHRY and CDR2 is SYGVKD. CDR3 length: 16 amino acids. The J segment lost 6 bases and the V segment lost 4 bases, leaving 9 bases of the junction unmatched. CDR3 sequence: CAISGLTSGLTNEQFF. The sequenced part of the CDR3 DNA is TGTGCCATCAGTGGATTGACTAGCGGGTTAACCAATGAG.

As concerns this clone: The CDR3 end is not reached by the read, which stops 3 residues before it; the germline J gene fills it in. The gene calls are TRBV7-2 and TRBJ2-2; maybe TRBD1 (5 bases). The CDR3 consists of 15 residues. The germline V and J ends were trimmed by 1 base and 6 bases, with 12 bases remaining between them. Germline V gene sequence: CDR1 SGHTA, CDR2 FQGNSA. The CDR3 loop reads CASSLVVGPAGELFF. Incomplete CDR3 DNA: TGTGCCAGCAGCTTAGTCGTGGGGCCCGCCGGGGAG.

The chain's CDR3 is CASLLRAGDTEAFF. Partial CDR3 DNA: TGTGCCAGCCTTCTTAGGGCCGGAGACACTGAA. The chain combines TRBV12-3 or TRBV12-4 with TRBJ1-1, with D unresolved. The read is 3 residues too short to cover the CDR3 end, so that end is filled in from the germline J gene. Deletions cut 8 bases from V and 3 bases from J, with 16 bases between. This CDR3 comprises 14 residues.

This clone is labeled medium-sized based on frequency. The read ends 3 residues shy of where the CDR3 ends; the end is completed using the germline J gene. V gene TRBV14 combines with J gene TRBJ1-1, with 7 nucleotides matching TRBD1. With 0 bases clipped from V and 4 bases from J, the junction kept 5 bases outside the gene matches. Germline-derived CDR1 and CDR2 are SGHDN and FVKESK. The CDR3 contains 15 residues. The CDR3 region is CASSQDSYRGTEAFF. Partial CDR3 DNA: TGTGCCAGCAGCCAAGATTCGTACAGGGGCACTGAA.